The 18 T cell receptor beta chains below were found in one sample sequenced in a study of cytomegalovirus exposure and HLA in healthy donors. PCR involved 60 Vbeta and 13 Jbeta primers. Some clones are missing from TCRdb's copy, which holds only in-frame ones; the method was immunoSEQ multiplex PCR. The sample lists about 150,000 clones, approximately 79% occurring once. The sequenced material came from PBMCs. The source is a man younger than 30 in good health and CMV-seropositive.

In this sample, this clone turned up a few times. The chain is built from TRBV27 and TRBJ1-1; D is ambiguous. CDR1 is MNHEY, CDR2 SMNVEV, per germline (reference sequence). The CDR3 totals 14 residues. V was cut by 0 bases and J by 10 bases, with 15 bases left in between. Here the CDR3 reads CASSLSRGNGGAFF. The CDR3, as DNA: TGTGCCAGCAGTTTATCAAGAGGGAATGGAGGAGCTTTCTTT.

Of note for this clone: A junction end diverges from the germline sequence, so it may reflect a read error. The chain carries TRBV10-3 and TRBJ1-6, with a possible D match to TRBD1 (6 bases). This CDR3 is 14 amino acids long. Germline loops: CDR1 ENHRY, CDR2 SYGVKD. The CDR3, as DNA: TGTGCCATCAGTGAATTGGACAGCAATTCCCCCCTCCACTTT. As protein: CAISELDSNSPLHF.

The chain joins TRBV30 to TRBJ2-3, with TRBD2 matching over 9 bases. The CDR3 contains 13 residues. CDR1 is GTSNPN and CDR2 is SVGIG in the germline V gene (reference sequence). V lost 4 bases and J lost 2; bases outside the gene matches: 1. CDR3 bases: TGTGCCTGGACTAGCGGGATCACAGATACGCAGTATTTT. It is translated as CAWTSGITDTQYF.

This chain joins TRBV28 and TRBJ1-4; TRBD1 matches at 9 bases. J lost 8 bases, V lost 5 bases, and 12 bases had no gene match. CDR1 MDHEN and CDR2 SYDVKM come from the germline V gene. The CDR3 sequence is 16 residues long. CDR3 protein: CASSPSGTGKGEKLFF. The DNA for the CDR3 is TGTGCCAGCAGTCCGTCCGGGACAGGGAAGGGCGAAAAACTGTTTTTT.

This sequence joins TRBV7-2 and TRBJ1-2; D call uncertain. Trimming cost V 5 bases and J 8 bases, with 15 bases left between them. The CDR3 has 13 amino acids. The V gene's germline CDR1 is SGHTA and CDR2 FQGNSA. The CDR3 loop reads CASSINTMWGYTF. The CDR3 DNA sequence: TGTGCCAGCAGCATAAACACCATGTGGGGCTACACCTTC.

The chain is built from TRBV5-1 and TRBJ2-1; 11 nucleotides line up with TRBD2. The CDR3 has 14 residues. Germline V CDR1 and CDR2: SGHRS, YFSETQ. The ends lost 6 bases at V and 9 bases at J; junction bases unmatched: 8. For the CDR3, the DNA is TGCGCCAGCAACAGACTAGCGGGACAGGGTGAGCAGTTCTTC. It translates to CASNRLAGQGEQFF.

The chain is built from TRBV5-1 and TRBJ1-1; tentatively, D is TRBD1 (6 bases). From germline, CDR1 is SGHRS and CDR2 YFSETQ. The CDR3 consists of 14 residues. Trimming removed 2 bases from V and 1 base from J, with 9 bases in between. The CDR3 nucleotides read TGCGCCAGCAGCTTCAAACAGGGGAACACTGAAGCTTTCTTT. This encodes CASSFKQGNTEAFF.

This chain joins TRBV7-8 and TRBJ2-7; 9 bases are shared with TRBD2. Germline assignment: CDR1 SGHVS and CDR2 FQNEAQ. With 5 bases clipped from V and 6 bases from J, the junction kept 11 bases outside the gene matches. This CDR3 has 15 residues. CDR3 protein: CASSPPVAGVGEQYF. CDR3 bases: TGTGCCAGCAGCCCCCCAGTAGCGGGAGTAGGCGAGCAGTACTTC. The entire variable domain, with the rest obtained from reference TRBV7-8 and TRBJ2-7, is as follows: GAGVSQSPRYKVAKRGQDVALRCDPISGHVSLFWYQQALGQGPEFLTYFQNEAQLDKSGLPSDRFFAERPEGSVSTLKIQRTQQEDSAVYLCASSPPVAGVGEQYFGPGTRLTVT.

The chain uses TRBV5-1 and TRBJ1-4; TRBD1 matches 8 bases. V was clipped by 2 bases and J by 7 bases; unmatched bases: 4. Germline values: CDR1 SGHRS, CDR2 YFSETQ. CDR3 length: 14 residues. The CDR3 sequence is CASSLGQGAEKLFF. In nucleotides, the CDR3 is TGCGCCAGCAGCTTAGGTCAGGGGGCTGAAAAACTGTTTTTT.

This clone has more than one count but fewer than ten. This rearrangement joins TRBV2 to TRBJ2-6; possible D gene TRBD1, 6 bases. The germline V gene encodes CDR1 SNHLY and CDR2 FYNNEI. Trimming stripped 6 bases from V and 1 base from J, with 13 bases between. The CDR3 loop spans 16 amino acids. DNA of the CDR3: TGTGCCAGCAGCTTACAGGGTAAATCTGGGGCCAACGTCCTGACTTTC. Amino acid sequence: CASSLQGKSGANVLTF. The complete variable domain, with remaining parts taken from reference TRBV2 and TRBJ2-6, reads EPEVTQTPSHQVTQMGQEVILRCVPISNHLYFYWYRQILGQKVEFLVSFYNNEISEKSEIFDDQFSVERPDGSNFTLKIRSTKLEDSAMYFCASSLQGKSGANVLTFGAGSRLTVL.

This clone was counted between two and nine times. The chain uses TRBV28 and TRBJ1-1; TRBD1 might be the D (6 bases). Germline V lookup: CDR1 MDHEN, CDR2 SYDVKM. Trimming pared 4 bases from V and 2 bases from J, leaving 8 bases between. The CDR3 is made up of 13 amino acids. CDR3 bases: TGTGCCAGCAGTTGGACAGTTAACACTGAAGCTTTCTTT. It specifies CASSWTVNTEAFF.

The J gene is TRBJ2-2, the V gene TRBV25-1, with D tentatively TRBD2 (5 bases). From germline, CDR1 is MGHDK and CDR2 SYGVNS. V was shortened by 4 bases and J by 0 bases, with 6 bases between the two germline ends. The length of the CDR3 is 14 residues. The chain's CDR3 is CASSAGSNTGELFF. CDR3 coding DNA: TGTGCCAGCAGTGCGGGGTCGAACACCGGGGAGCTGTTTTTT.

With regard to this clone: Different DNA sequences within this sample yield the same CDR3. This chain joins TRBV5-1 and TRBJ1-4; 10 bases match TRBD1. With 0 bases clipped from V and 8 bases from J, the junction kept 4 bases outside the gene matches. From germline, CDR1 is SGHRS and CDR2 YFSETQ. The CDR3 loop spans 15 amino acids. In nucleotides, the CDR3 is TGCGCCAGCAGCTTGGCTGGGACAGGGGACGAAAAACTGTTTTTT. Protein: CASSLAGTGDEKLFF.

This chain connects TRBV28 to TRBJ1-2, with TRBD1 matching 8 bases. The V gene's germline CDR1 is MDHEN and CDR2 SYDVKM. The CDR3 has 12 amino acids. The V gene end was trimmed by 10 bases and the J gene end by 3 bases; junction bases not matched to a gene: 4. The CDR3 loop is CAISQGDYGYTF. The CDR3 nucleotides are TGTGCCATCTCACAGGGGGACTATGGCTACACCTTC.

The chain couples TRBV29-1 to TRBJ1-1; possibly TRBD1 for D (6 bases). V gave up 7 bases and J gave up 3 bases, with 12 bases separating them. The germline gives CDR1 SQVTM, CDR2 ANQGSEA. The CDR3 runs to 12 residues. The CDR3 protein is CSGSTGYTEAFF. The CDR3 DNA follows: TGCAGCGGATCCACAGGGTACACTGAAGCTTTCTTT. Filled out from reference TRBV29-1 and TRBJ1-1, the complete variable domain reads SAVISQKPSRDICQRGTSLTIQCQVDSQVTMMFWYRQQPGQSLTLIATANQGSEATYESGFVIDKFPISRPNLTFSTLTVSNMSPEDSSIYLCSGSTGYTEAFFGQGTRLTVV.

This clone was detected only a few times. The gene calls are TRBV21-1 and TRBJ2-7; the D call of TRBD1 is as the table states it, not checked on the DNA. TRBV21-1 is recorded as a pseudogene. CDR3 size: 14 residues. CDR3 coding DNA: TGTGCCAGCAGCGCTCCGGGACACCTCTACGAGCAGTACTTC. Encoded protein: CASSAPGHLYEQYF.

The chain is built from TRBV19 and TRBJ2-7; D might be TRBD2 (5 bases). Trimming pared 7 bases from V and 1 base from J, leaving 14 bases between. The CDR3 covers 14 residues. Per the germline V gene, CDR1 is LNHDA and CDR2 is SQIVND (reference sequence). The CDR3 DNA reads TGTGCCAGTACCGCCGGGATAGCATCCTACGAGCAGTACTTC. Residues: CASTAGIASYEQYF.

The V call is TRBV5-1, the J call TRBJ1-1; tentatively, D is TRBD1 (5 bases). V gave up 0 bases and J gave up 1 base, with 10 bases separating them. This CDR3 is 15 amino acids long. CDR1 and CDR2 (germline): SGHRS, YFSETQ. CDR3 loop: CASSLVPGWNTEAFF. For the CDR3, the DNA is TGCGCCAGCAGCTTGGTACCAGGGTGGAACACTGAAGCTTTCTTT.